This T cell receptor (beta chain) comes out of a study of OX40 agonist ivuxolimab in advanced cancers. Germline V lookup: CDR1 SGHDT, CDR2 YYEEEE. The CDR3 length is 17 residues. V was trimmed by 0 bases and J by 0 bases, leaving 14 bases between them. Profiling relied on immunoSEQ multiplex PCR, and the TCRdb table lists in-frame clones only, not all of them. Of roughly 76,000 clones detected, approximately 84% appear once; the ten largest clones hold approximately 25%. The clonotype originates from an adult with an advanced solid tumor such as melanoma, head and neck, liver or kidney cancer. The chain links TRBV5-6 to TRBJ2-3; D might be TRBD1 (5 bases). The sequencing used CD4+ or CD8+ T cells sorted from blood, collected in a trial of the OX40 agonist ivuxolimab. DNA of the CDR3: TGTGCCAGCAGCTTGGCCCTGGGGCGAACTAGCACAGATACGCAGTATTTT. It translates to CASSLALGRTSTDTQYF. The entire variable domain, with the rest obtained from reference TRBV5-6 and TRBJ2-3, is as follows: DAGVTQSPTHLIKTRGQQVTLRCSPKSGHDTVSWYQQALGQGPQFIFQYYEEEERQRGNFPDRFSGHQFPNYSSELNVNALLLGDSALYLCASSLALGRTSTDTQYFGPGTRLTVL.